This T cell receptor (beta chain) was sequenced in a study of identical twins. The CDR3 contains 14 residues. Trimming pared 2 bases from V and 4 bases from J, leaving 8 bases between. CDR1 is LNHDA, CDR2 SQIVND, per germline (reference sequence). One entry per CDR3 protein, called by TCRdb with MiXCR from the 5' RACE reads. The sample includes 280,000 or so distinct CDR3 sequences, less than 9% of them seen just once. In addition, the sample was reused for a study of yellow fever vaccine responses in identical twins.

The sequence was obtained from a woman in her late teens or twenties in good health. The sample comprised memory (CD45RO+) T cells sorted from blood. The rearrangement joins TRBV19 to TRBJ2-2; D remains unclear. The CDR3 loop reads CASSIYGFTGELFF. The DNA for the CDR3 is TGTGCCAGTAGTATATACGGGTTCACCGGGGAGCTGTTTTTT. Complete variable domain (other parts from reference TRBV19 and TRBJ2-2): DGGITQSPKYLFRKEGQNVTLSCEQNLNHDAMYWYRQDPGQGLRLIYYSQIVNDFQKGDIAEGYSVSREKKESFPLTVTSAQKNPTAFYLCASSIYGFTGELFFGEGSRLTVL.